The entry below gives a single TCR beta chain sequence along with its context. Some clones are missing from TCRdb's copy, which holds only in-frame ones; the method was immunoSEQ multiplex PCR. The sample contains 49,000 or so clones, about 93% of which appear only once. The sample originates from a study of graft-versus-host responses after intestinal transplantation. Germline CDR1 is SGHRS and CDR2 is YFSETQ. This CDR3 comprises 14 residues. V was clipped by 2 bases and J by 3 bases; unmatched bases: 1. This sample comprised PBMCs, obtained around 800 days after a first intestinal transplant, on the day of a second. The J gene is TRBJ2-5, the V gene TRBV5-1, with TRBD1 matching 10 bases. This TCR was sampled from a human patient who received an intestinal transplant, so some T cells may come from the graft donor. The chain's CDR3 is CASSFGTGEETQYF. The CDR3 DNA follows: TGCGCCAGCAGCTTCGGGACAGGGGAAGAGACCCAGTACTTC.